The rows below give T cell receptor beta chains drawn from one sample of a study of CD8+CD57+ T cells in acquired aplastic anemia. One entry per CDR3 protein, called by TCRdb with MiXCR from the reads. The sample shows about 210,000 distinct CDR3 sequences, approximately 35% of them seen only once. The sample was sorted CD4+, CD8+, or CD8+CD57+ T cells (not recorded which) from PBMCs. The receptors shown here come from a human donor in good health, serving as a control. The CDR3 runs from the conserved cysteine through the conserved F or W. The D gene is left open where the match is weak. Size values are once, few and many counts, or a class for expanded clones, and some rows have none.

size	D	V	J	DNA	CDR3
few	.	TRBV5-1	TRBJ2-2	TGCGCCAGCAGCTTGGAGGGGGACACCGGGGAGCTGTTTTTT	CASSLEGDTGELFF
.	TRBD1	TRBV2	TRBJ1-4	TGTGCCAGCAGGGGGACAGGGGTTTTT	CASRGTGVF
few	TRBD1	TRBV5-1	TRBJ2-7	TGCGCCAGCAGCTTGGGGGAAATACGGGTAGGATCCAAACAGGGGGGCTCCTACGAGCAGTACTTC	CASSLGEIRVGSKQGGSYEQYF
.	.	TRBV2	TRBJ2-7	TGTGCCAGCAGTGTTAGGGGCCACGAGCAGTACTTC	CASSVRGHEQYF
few	.	TRBV10-1	TRBJ2-3	TGCGCCAGCAGTCACCAGAGGGGTGCAGATACGCAGTATTTT	CASSHQRGADTQYF
many	.	TRBV10-3	TRBJ2-7	TGTGCCATCAGTGAACAGGACTCCTACGAGCAGTACTTC	CAISEQDSYEQYF
.	.	TRBV2	TRBJ1-4	TGTGCCAGCAGGGGGGACGGGAAAGAAAAACTGTTTTTT	CASRGDGKEKLFF
many	.	TRBV9	TRBJ2-3	TGTGCCAGCGGCCCGGACACAGATACGCAGTATTTT	CASGPDTDTQYF
.	TRBD1	TRBV7-9	TRBJ1-2	TGTGCCAGCAGAGAAGCCGGACAGGGGAGCTATGGCTACACCTTC	CASREAGQGSYGYTF
many	.	TRBV20-1	TRBJ2-1	TGCAGTGCTAAGACTAGTCGAAGAGCAGGAAATGAGCAGTTCTTC	CSAKTSRRAGNEQFF
.	.	TRBV15	TRBJ1-3	TGTGCCACCAGCAGTCGGGGCACTGGAAACACCATATATTTT	CATSSRGTGNTIYF
many	TRBD2	TRBV29-1	TRBJ2-3	TGCAGCGTAATCCGACTAGCGGGCGCTAGCACAGATACGCAGTATTTT	CSVIRLAGASTDTQYF
.	.	TRBV4-2	TRBJ2-2	TGTGCCAGCAGCCAAGCGGGGGACGGGGAGCTGTTTTTT	CASSQAGDGELFF
few	TRBD1	TRBV12-3/TRBV12-4	TRBJ1-3	TGTGCCAGCAGTTCCTGGACAGGCCGCTCTGGAAACACCATATATTTT	CASSSWTGRSGNTIYF
many	.	TRBV2	TRBJ1-2	TGTGCCAGCAGTGCCGCGGGTGGCTACACCTTC	CASSAAGGYTF
.	TRBD1	TRBV29-1	TRBJ2-7	TGCAGCTCCTCCGGACAGGGAGAGGACGAGCAGTACTTC	CSSSGQGEDEQYF